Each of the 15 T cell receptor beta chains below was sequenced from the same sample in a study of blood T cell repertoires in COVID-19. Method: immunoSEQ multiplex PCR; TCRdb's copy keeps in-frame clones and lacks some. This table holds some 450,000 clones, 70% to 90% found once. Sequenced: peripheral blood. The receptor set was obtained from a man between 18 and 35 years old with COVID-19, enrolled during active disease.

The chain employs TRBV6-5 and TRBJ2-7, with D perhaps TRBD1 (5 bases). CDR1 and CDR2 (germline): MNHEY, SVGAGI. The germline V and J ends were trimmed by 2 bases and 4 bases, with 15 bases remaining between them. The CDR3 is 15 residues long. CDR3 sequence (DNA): TGTGCCAGCAGTTACCTTCAGGGAATGTATTACGAGCAGTACTTC. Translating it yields CASSYLQGMYYEQYF.

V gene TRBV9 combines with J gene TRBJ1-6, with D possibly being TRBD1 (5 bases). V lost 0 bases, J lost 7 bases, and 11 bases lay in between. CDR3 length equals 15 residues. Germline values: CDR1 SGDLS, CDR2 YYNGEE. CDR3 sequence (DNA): TGTGCCAGCAGCGTAGCGGAGGGGCGAAATTCACCCCTCCACTTT. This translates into CASSVAEGRNSPLHF.

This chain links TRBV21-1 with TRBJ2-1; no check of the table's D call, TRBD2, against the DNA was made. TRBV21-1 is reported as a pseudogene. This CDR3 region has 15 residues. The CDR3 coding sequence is TGTGCCAGCAGCAAGACTAGCGGGAGAGCAAATGAGCAGTTCTTC. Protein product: CASSKTSGRANEQFF.

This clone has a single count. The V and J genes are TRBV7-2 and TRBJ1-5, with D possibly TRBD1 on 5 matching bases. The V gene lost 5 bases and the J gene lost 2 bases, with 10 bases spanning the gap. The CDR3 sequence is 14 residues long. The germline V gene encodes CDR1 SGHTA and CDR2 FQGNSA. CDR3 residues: CASSNGHGNQPQHF. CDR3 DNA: TGTGCCAGCAGCAACGGACACGGCAATCAGCCCCAGCATTTT.

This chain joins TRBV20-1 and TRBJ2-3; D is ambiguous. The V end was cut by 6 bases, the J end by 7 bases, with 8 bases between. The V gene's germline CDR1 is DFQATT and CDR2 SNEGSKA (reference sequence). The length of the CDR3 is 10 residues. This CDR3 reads CSAEAYTQYF. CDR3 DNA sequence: TGCAGTGCCGAAGCTTATACGCAGTATTTT.

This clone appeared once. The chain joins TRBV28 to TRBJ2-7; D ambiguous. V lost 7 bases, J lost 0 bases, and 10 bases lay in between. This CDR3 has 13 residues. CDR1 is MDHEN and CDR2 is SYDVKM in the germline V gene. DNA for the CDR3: TGTGCCAGCATTAAAACGAGCTCCTACGAGCAGTACTTC. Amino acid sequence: CASIKTSSYEQYF.

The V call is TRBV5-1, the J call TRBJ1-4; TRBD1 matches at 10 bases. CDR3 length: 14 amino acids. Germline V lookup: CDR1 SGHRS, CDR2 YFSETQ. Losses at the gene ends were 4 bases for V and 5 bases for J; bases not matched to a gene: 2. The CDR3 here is CASSGTGDNEKLFF. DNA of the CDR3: TGCGCCAGCAGCGGGACAGGGGACAATGAAAAACTGTTTTTT.

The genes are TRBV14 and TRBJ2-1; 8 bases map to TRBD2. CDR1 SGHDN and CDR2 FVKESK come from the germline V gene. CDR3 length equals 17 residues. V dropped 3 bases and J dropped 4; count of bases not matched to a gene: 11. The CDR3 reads CASSQTRTSIFYNEQFF. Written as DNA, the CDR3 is TGTGCCAGCAGCCAGACCCGGACTAGCATTTTTTACAATGAGCAGTTCTTC. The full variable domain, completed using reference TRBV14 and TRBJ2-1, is EAGVTQFPSHSVIEKGQTVTLRCDPISGHDNLYWYRRVMGKEIKFLLHFVKESKQDESGMPNNRFLAERTGGTYSTLKVQPAELEDSGVYFCASSQTRTSIFYNEQFFGPGTRLTVL.

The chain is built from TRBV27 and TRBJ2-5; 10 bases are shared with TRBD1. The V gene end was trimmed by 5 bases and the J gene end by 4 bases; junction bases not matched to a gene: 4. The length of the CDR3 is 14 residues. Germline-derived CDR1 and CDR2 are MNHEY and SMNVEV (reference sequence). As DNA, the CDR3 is TGTGCCAGCAGTCCATGGACAGGGGGAGAGACCCAGTACTTC. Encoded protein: CASSPWTGGETQYF.

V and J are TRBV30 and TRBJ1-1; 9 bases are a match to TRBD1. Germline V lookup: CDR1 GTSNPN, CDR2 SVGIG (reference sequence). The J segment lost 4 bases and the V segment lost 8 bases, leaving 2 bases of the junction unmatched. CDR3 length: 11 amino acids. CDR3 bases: TGTGCCCGGGACAGGGTCACTGAAGCTTTCTTT. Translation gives CARDRVTEAFF.

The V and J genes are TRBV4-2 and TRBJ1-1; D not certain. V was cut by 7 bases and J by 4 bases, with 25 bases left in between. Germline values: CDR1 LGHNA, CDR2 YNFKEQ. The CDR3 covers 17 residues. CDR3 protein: CASKPRMTQEVGTEAFF. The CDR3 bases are TGTGCCAGCAAACCAAGGATGACGCAGGAGGTTGGCACTGAAGCTTTCTTT.

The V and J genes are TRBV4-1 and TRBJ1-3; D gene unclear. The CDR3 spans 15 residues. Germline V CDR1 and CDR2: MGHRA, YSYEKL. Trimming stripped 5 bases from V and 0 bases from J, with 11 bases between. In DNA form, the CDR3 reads TGCGCCAGCAGCACTTCTCGGAGCTCTGGAAACACCATATATTTT. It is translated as CASSTSRSSGNTIYF.

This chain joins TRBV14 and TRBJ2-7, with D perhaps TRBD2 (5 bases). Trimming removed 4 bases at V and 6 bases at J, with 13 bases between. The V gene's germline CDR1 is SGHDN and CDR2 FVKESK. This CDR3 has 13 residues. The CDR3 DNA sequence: TGTGCCAGCAGCCTTCGGACGGACTCCGAGCAGTACTTC. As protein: CASSLRTDSEQYF.

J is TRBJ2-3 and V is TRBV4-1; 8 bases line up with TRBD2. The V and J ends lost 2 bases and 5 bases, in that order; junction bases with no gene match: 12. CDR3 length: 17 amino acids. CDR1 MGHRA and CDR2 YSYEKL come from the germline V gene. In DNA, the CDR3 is TGCGCCAGCAGCCAACCCCCCGGGGAGCGGGAGTTAGATACGCAGTATTTT. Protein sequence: CASSQPPGERELDTQYF.

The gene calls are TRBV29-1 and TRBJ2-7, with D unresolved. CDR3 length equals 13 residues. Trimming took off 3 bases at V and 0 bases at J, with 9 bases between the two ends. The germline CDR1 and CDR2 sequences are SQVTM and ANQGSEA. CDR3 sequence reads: CSVDGSFSYEQYF. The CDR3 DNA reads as TGCAGCGTTGATGGCAGTTTCTCCTACGAGCAGTACTTC.